The clone carrying this T cell receptor (beta chain) has a handful of counts. Its target is not known. Between the trimmed V and J ends, which lost 6 bases and 1 base, there was a span of 12 bases. Germline-derived CDR1 and CDR2 are MNHNS and SASEGT. This CDR3 has 14 residues. The data derive from a study of cytomegalovirus exposure and HLA in healthy donors. The study, taken as a whole, reports: A few V segments could not be told apart, such as TRBV6-2 and TRBV6-3, and were left out. Prediction of most subjects' HLA-A and HLA-B alleles by TCR beta sequences was reportedly accurate. Reports indicated that the classifier achieved high specificity and sensitivity in diagnosing cytomegalovirus status. Researchers reported from a later analysis that most CMV-associated TCR beta chains appeared HLA-restricted.

Use of 60 Vbeta and 13 Jbeta primers characterized the PCR. The assay was immunoSEQ multiplex PCR, and TCRdb's table has in-frame clones only and misses some. The table includes fewer than 150,000 clones, approximately 80% detected once. This rearrangement joins TRBV6-1 to TRBJ1-1; D remains ambiguous. The sequence came from a young man in good health and CMV-seronegative. Sample: PBMCs. The CDR3 protein is CASRGDFRNTEAFF. CDR3 nucleotide sequence: TGTGCCAGCAGGGGCGATTTCAGGAACACTGAAGCTTTCTTT.